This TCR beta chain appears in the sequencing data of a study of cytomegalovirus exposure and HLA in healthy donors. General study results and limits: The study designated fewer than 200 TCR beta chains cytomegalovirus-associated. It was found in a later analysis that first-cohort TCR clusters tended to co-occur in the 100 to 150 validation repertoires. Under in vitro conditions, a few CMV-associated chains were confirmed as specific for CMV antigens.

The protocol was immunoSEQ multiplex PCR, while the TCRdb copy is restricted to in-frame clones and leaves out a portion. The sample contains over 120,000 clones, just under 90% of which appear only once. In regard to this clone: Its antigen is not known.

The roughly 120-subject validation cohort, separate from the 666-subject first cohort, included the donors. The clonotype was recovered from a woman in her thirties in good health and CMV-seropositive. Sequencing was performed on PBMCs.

This chain's CDR3 is CASSIRLAGELDNEQFF. The CDR3 DNA sequence: TGTGCCAGTAGTATCAGACTAGCGGGAGAACTCGACAATGAGCAGTTCTTC. The chain has TRBV19 and TRBJ2-1; 12 bases match TRBD2. The germline gives CDR1 LNHDA, CDR2 SQIVND (reference sequence). The J segment lost 5 bases and the V segment lost 3 bases, leaving 8 bases of the junction unmatched. This CDR3 contains 17 residues. Variable domain in full (rest from reference TRBV19 and TRBJ2-1): DGGITQSPKYLFRKEGQNVTLSCEQNLNHDAMYWYRQDPGQGLRLIYYSQIVNDFQKGDIAEGYSVSREKKESFPLTVTSAQKNPTAFYLCASSIRLAGELDNEQFFGPGTRLTVL.